This TCR beta chain comes out of a study of T-cell reconstitution after alpha-beta-depleted transplantation in children. Study-level findings and limits: Roughly two months post-transplant, alpha-beta T cells reportedly originated from several hundred graft clones that had expanded.

Trimming cost V 2 bases and J 3 bases, with 11 bases left between them. The CDR3 is 15 amino acids. Germline CDR1 and CDR2: SGHRS and YFSETQ. Unique molecular identifiers were incorporated into the prepared TCRbeta library. MiXCR, run by TCRdb on the PCR reads, gives a single entry per CDR3 protein. The sample has approximately 110,000 distinct CDR3 sequences; more than 20% are singletons. Of note for this clonotype: Its specificity is not known.

The specimen comprised PBMCs, mostly from graft donor cells, sampled 180 days after TCRalphabeta/CD19-depleted stem cell transplant. The chain combines TRBV5-1 with TRBJ2-2; D remains ambiguous. The clonotype comes from a male patient between 2 and 10 years old who had a stem cell transplant for chronic granulomatous disease, so the T cells may come from the graft donor. CDR3 bases: TGCGCCAGCAGCTTTCCGAGGATGGACACCGGGGAGCTGTTTTTT. Translation gives CASSFPRMDTGELFF.